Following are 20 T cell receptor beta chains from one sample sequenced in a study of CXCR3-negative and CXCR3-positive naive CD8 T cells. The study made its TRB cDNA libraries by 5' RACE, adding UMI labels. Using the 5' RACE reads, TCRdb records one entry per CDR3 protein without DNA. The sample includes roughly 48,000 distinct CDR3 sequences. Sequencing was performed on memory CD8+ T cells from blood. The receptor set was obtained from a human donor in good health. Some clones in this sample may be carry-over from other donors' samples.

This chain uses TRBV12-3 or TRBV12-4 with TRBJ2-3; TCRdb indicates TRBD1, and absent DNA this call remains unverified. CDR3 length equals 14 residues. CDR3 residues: CASTSRGTADTQYF.

CDR3 region: CASSSSHRDRVGAFF. The chain carries TRBV7-6 and TRBJ1-1; the D call of TRBD1 rests on TCRdb alone, since no DNA is present to check it. Germline CDR1 SGHVS, CDR2 FNYEAQ. This CDR3 region has 15 residues.

The CDR3 here is CASSLRWGDGYTF. The rearrangement uses TRBV7-2 and TRBJ1-2; TCRdb's assignment of TRBD1 cannot be checked, as there is no DNA. Germline lookup yields CDR1 SGHTA and CDR2 FQGNSA. The CDR3 totals 13 residues.

The CDR3 region is CATSSDSGGALGDTQYF. This chain uses TRBV15 with TRBJ2-3; TCRdb's assignment of TRBD2 cannot be checked, as there is no DNA. The CDR3 is 17 residues long. The V gene's germline CDR1 is LNHNV and CDR2 YYDKDF (reference sequence).

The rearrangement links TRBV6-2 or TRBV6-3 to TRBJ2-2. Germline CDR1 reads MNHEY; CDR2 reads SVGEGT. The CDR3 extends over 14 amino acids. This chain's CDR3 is CASSPLGNAGELFF.

The CDR3 sequence is CSARSFRDSNQPQHF. The V call is TRBV20-1, the J call TRBJ1-5. This CDR3 contains 15 residues. CDR1 DFQATT and CDR2 SNEGSKA come from the germline V gene (reference sequence).

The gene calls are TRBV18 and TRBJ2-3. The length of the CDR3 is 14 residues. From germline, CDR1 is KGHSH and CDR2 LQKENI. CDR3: CASSRTSGTDTQYF.

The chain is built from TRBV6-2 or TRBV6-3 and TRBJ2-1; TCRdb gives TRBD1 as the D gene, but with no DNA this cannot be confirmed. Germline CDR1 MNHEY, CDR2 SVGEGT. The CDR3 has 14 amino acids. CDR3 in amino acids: CASSYVTGVNEQFF.

The CDR3: CASRGRVPEAFF. The J gene is TRBJ1-1, the V gene TRBV7-9. CDR1 is SEHNR, CDR2 FQNEAQ, per germline (reference sequence). The CDR3 is made up of 12 amino acids. The full variable domain, rest sourced from reference TRBV7-9 and TRBJ1-1, is DTGVSQNPRHKITKRGQNVTFRCDPISEHNRLYWYRQTLGQGPEFLTYFQNEAQLEKSRLLSDRFSAERPKGSFSTLEIQRTEQGDSAMYLCASRGRVPEAFFGQGTRLTVV.

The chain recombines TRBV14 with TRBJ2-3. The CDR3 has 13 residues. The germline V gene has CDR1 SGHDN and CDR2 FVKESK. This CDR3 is CASSQENTDTQYF.

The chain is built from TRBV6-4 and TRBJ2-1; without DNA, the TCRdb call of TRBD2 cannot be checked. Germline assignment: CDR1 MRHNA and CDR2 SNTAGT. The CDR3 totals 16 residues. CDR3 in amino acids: CASSDSASGDYNEQFF.

CDR3 residues: CASRTPGRLQETQYF. The chain recombines TRBV6-6 with TRBJ2-5; the TCRdb call, TRBD1, lacks DNA for checking. CDR1 and CDR2 (germline): MNHNY, SVGAGI (reference sequence). The CDR3 totals 15 residues.

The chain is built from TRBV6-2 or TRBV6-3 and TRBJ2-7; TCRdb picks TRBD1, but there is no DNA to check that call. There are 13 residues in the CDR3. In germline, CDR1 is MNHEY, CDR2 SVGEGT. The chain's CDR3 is CASSWGGTYEQYF.

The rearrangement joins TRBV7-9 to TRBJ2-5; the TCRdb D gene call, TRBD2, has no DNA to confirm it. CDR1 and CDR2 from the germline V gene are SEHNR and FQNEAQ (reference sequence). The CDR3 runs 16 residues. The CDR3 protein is CASSTGLAPYQETQYF.

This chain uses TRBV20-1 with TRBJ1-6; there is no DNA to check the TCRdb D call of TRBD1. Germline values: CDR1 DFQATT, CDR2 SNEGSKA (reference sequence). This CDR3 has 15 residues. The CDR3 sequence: CSAPDGNSYNSPLHF.

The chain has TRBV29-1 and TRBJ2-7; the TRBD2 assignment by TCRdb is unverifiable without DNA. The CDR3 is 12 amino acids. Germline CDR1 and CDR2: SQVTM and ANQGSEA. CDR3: CSSDSGSGEQYF.

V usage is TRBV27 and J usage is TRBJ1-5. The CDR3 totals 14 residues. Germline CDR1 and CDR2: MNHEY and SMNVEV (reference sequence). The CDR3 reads CASKPEYSNQPQHF.

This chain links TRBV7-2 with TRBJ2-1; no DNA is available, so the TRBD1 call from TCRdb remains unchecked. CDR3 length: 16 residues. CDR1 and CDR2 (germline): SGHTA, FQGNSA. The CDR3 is CASSLAGTGSTVEQFF.

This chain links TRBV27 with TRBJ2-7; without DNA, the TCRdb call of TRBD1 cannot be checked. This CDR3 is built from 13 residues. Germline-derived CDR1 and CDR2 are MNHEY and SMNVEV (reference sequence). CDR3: CASSSGLPLEQYF.

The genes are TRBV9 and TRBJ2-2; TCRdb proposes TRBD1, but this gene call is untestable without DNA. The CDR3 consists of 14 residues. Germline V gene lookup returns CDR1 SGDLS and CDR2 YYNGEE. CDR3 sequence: CASDEGGNTGELFF.